The rows below give T cell receptor beta chains drawn from one sample of a study of shared clonotypes between healthy human individuals. Sequencing used immunoSEQ multiplex PCR; TCRdb keeps in-frame clones, though not all of them. The sample includes a few million clones, around 90% of them seen just once. The sample consisted of naive CD4+ T cells sorted from blood. The receptors shown here come from a man younger than 35 in good health. Both conserved end residues are trimmed from each CDR3. The order of the fields is J gene, V gene, clone size, CDR3 protein. Only some rows state a clone size, as once, few, many or a class for expanded clones.

j_call: TRBJ2-7; v_call: TRBV28; clone_size: -; cdr3_aa: ASESAGARVYEQY
j_call: TRBJ2-7; v_call: TRBV12-2; clone_size: -; cdr3_aa: ASRLARAQCSYEQY
j_call: TRBJ2-5; v_call: TRBV7-6; clone_size: -; cdr3_aa: ASSLGGTTAETQY
j_call: TRBJ1-1; v_call: TRBV6-4; clone_size: once; cdr3_aa: ASKDREGQAF
j_call: TRBJ1-2; v_call: TRBV19; clone_size: -; cdr3_aa: ATRIGHRYT
j_call: TRBJ2-3; v_call: TRBV7-9; clone_size: -; cdr3_aa: ASSTSIISTDTQY
j_call: TRBJ1-3; v_call: TRBV11-2; clone_size: -; cdr3_aa: ASSSVLTGDTIY
j_call: TRBJ2-2; v_call: TRBV5-1; clone_size: -; cdr3_aa: ASSFGSGKGGELF
j_call: TRBJ2-6; v_call: TRBV2; clone_size: -; cdr3_aa: ASRGDSGANVLT
j_call: TRBJ2-3; v_call: TRBV6-1; clone_size: -; cdr3_aa: ASSVQGTDTQY
j_call: TRBJ1-2; v_call: TRBV6-6; clone_size: -; cdr3_aa: ATNDQGGKYGYT
j_call: TRBJ1-5; v_call: TRBV5-4; clone_size: -; cdr3_aa: ASSQQGGNQPQH
j_call: TRBJ1-4; v_call: TRBV7-2; clone_size: -; cdr3_aa: ASSPRLATNEKLF
j_call: TRBJ1-1; v_call: TRBV18; clone_size: -; cdr3_aa: ASSPVGVATEAF
j_call: TRBJ2-7; v_call: TRBV14; clone_size: -; cdr3_aa: ASSGSGNIPTEQY
j_call: TRBJ1-6; v_call: TRBV7-9; clone_size: -; cdr3_aa: ASSLGGSYNSPLH
j_call: TRBJ2-6; v_call: TRBV7-3; clone_size: -; cdr3_aa: ASSLKGTGGVGANVLT
j_call: TRBJ2-3; v_call: TRBV4-2; clone_size: -; cdr3_aa: ASSTQGDTQY
j_call: TRBJ2-7; v_call: TRBV6-1; clone_size: -; cdr3_aa: ASRRDLARVYEQY
j_call: TRBJ2-5; v_call: TRBV10-3; clone_size: -; cdr3_aa: AISVPGETQY
j_call: TRBJ1-1; v_call: TRBV5-4; clone_size: -; cdr3_aa: ASSLAGQKNTEAF
j_call: TRBJ2-5; v_call: TRBV7-2; clone_size: -; cdr3_aa: ASIRGLIDGTQY
j_call: TRBJ2-7; v_call: TRBV2; clone_size: -; cdr3_aa: ASSVGRASYEQY
j_call: TRBJ2-2; v_call: TRBV5-1; clone_size: -; cdr3_aa: ASSLAGVITGELF
j_call: TRBJ2-7; v_call: TRBV18; clone_size: -; cdr3_aa: ASSPGQYEQY
j_call: TRBJ1-5; v_call: TRBV2; clone_size: -; cdr3_aa: ASRDSQGGQPQH
j_call: TRBJ2-6; v_call: TRBV19; clone_size: -; cdr3_aa: ASSDRSSGANVLT
j_call: TRBJ1-3; v_call: TRBV6-6; clone_size: -; cdr3_aa: ASSYSAGRDTIY
j_call: TRBJ2-7; v_call: TRBV10-3; clone_size: -; cdr3_aa: AISEGGGRYEQY
j_call: TRBJ2-1; v_call: TRBV4-3; clone_size: -; cdr3_aa: ASSQDQTNEQF
j_call: TRBJ2-7; v_call: TRBV10-3; clone_size: -; cdr3_aa: AISESPGDGYEQY
j_call: -; v_call: TRBV27; clone_size: once; cdr3_aa: ASRRGQATYEQY
j_call: TRBJ2-5; v_call: TRBV5-6; clone_size: -; cdr3_aa: ASSRTSGGAETQY
j_call: TRBJ2-5; v_call: TRBV9; clone_size: once; cdr3_aa: ASSVDRGGQETQY
j_call: TRBJ2-3; v_call: TRBV11-2; clone_size: -; cdr3_aa: ASSAGTSTDTQY
j_call: TRBJ2-5; v_call: TRBV5-6; clone_size: -; cdr3_aa: ASSWDRRRETQY
j_call: TRBJ1-5; v_call: TRBV5-1; clone_size: -; cdr3_aa: ASSLQGYENQPQH
j_call: -; v_call: TRBV6-5; clone_size: -; cdr3_aa: ASRLYEQY
j_call: TRBJ2-7; v_call: TRBV27; clone_size: -; cdr3_aa: ASSLGGSLYEQY
j_call: TRBJ2-1; v_call: TRBV29-1; clone_size: -; cdr3_aa: SVAIASGSVEQF
j_call: TRBJ2-5; v_call: TRBV5-6; clone_size: -; cdr3_aa: ASSYWELPGETQY
j_call: TRBJ2-7; v_call: TRBV19; clone_size: -; cdr3_aa: ASSTKPTVGEQY
j_call: TRBJ2-3; v_call: TRBV5-4; clone_size: -; cdr3_aa: ASSLGAASTDTQY
j_call: TRBJ1-6; v_call: TRBV19; clone_size: -; cdr3_aa: ASSIQDKGSPLH
j_call: TRBJ2-5; v_call: TRBV19; clone_size: -; cdr3_aa: ASSMGTGQETQY
j_call: TRBJ2-5; v_call: TRBV4-1; clone_size: -; cdr3_aa: ASSQDLTGWGETQY
j_call: TRBJ2-7; v_call: TRBV11-2; clone_size: -; cdr3_aa: ASSLGGWQY
j_call: TRBJ1-3; v_call: TRBV25-1; clone_size: -; cdr3_aa: ASSEFGNTIY
j_call: TRBJ1-2; v_call: TRBV28; clone_size: -; cdr3_aa: ASSFRVSTGGYT
j_call: TRBJ2-5; v_call: TRBV4-3; clone_size: -; cdr3_aa: ASSQVGDGQETQY
j_call: TRBJ2-7; v_call: TRBV5-4; clone_size: -; cdr3_aa: ASSFADRDYEQY
j_call: TRBJ2-3; v_call: TRBV11-2; clone_size: -; cdr3_aa: ASSQTSGRGTDTQY
j_call: TRBJ2-7; v_call: TRBV27; clone_size: few; cdr3_aa: ASSPLSEYERY
j_call: TRBJ2-3; v_call: TRBV19; clone_size: -; cdr3_aa: ASSIGDRGRMDTQY
j_call: TRBJ2-7; v_call: TRBV11-2; clone_size: once; cdr3_aa: ASKPIGDVGLKY
j_call: TRBJ2-4; v_call: TRBV10-3; clone_size: -; cdr3_aa: AISESEGLGKNIQY
j_call: TRBJ1-6; v_call: TRBV6-6; clone_size: once; cdr3_aa: ASHTNSPLH
j_call: TRBJ2-2; v_call: TRBV10-3; clone_size: -; cdr3_aa: AISTSGRRNTGELF
j_call: TRBJ1-5; v_call: TRBV2; clone_size: -; cdr3_aa: ASSDSGGGGQPQH
j_call: TRBJ2-7; v_call: TRBV7-2; clone_size: -; cdr3_aa: ASSLGPGSYEQY